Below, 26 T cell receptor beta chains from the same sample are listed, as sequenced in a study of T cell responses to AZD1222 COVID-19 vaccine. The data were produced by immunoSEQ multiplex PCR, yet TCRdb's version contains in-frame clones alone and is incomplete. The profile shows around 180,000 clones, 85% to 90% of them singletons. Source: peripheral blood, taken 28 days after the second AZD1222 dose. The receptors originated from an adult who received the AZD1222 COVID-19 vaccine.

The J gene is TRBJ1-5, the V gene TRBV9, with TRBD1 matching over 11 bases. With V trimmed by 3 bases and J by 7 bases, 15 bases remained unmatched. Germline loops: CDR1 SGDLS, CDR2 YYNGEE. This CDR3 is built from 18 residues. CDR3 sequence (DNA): TGTGCCAGCAGCGCCCGGGACAGGGGGGTTTATAAGGTACAGCCCCAGCATTTT. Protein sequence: CASSARDRGVYKVQPQHF.

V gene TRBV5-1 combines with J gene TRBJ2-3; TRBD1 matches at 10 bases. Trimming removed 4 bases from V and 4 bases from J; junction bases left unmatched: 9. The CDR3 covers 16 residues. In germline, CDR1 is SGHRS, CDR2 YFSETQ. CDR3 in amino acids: CASSPGRDRGPDTQYF. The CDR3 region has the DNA TGCGCCAGCAGCCCTGGCCGGGACAGGGGCCCAGATACGCAGTATTTT.

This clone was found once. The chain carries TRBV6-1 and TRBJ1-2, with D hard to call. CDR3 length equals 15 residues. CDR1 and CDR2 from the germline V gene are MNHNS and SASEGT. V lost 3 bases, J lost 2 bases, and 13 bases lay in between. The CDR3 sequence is CASSDLVRLNYGYTF. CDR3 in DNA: TGTGCCAGCAGTGACCTGGTGCGGTTGAACTATGGCTACACCTTC.

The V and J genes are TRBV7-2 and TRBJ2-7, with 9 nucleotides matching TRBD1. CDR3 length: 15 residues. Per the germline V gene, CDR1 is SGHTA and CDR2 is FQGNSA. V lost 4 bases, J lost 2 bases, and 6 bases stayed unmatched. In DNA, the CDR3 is TGTGCCAGCAGCTCCCGGGGGACAGGGCCCTACGAGCAGTACTTC. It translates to CASSSRGTGPYEQYF.

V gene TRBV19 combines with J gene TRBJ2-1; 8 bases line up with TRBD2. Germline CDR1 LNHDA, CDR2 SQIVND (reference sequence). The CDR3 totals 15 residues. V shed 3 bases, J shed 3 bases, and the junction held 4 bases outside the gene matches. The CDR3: CASSMSGSSYNEQFF. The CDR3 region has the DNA TGTGCCAGTAGTATGAGCGGGAGTAGCTACAATGAGCAGTTCTTC.

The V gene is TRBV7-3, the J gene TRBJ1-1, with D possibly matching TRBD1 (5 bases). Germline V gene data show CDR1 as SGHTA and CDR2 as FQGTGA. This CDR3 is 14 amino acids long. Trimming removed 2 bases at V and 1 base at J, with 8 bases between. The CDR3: CASSLGQGNTEAFF. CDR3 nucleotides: TGTGCCAGCAGCTTAGGTCAGGGGAACACTGAAGCTTTCTTT.

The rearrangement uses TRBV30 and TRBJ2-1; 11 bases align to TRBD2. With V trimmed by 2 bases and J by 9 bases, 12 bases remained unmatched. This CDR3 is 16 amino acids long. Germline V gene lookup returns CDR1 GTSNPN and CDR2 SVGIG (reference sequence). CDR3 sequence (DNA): TGTGCCTGGAGTTGGGTAGCGGGAGGGCGCTTAGGTGAGCAGTTCTTC. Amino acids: CAWSWVAGGRLGEQFF.

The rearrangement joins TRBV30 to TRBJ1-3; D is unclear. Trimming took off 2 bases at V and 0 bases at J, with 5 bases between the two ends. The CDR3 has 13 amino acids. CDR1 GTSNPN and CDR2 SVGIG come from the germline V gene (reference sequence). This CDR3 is CAWSRRSGNTIYF. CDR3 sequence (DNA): TGTGCCTGGAGTAGGCGCTCTGGAAACACCATATATTTT.

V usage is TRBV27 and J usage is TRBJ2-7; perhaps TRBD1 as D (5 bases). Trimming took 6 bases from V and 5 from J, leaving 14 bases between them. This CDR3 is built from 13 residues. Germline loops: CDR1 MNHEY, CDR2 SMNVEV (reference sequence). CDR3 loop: CASRRQGVDEQYF. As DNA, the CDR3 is TGTGCCAGCAGGAGACAAGGGGTGGACGAGCAGTACTTC.

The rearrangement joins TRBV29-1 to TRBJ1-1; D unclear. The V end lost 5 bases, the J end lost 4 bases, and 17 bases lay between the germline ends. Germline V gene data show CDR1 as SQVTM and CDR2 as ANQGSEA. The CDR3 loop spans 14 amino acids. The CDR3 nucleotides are TGCAGCGTTATGGTGGGCGGGGATGCCACTGAAGCTTTCTTT. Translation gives CSVMVGGDATEAFF.

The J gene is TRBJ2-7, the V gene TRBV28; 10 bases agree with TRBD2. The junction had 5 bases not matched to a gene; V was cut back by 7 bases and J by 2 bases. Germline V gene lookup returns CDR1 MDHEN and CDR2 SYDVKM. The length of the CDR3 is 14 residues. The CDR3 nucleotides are TGTGCCAGCACCCTGACTAGCGGGCCCTACGAGCAGTACTTC. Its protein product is CASTLTSGPYEQYF.

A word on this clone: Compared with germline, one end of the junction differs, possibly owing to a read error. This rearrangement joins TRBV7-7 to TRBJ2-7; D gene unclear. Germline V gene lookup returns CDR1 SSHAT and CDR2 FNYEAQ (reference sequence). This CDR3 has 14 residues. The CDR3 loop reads CASSPDLSSYEQYF. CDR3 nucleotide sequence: TGTGCTAGCAGTCCAGACCTGAGCTCCTACGAGCAGTACTTC.

The CDR3 nucleotides read TGTGCCAGCAGCCCCAGTGGGACAAGGGACGGCGAGCAGTACTTC. Its protein product is CASSPSGTRDGEQYF. This chain joins TRBV6-5 and TRBJ2-7, with a possible D match to TRBD1 (6 bases). The germline V gene has CDR1 MNHEY and CDR2 SVGAGI. The CDR3 runs 15 residues. Between the trimmed V and J ends, which lost 6 bases and 6 bases, there was a span of 21 bases.

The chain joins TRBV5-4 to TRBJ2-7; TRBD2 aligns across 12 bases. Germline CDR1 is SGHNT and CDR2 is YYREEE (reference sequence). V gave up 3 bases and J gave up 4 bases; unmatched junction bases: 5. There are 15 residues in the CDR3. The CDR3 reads CASSSLAGGPYEQYF. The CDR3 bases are TGTGCCAGCAGCTCACTAGCGGGAGGCCCTTACGAGCAGTACTTC.

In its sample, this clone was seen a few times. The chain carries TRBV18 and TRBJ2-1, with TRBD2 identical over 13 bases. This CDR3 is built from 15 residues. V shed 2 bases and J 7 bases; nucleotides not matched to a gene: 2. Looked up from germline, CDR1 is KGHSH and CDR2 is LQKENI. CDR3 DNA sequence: TGTGCCAGCTCACCAGAGGGACTAGCGGGAAATGAGCAGTTCTTC. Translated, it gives CASSPEGLAGNEQFF.

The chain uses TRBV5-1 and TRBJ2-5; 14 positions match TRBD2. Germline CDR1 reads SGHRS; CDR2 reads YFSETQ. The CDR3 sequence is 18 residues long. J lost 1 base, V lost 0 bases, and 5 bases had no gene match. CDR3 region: CASSLGGTSGSAQETQYF. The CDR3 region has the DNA TGCGCCAGCAGCTTGGGGGGGACTAGCGGGAGCGCCCAAGAGACCCAGTACTTC.

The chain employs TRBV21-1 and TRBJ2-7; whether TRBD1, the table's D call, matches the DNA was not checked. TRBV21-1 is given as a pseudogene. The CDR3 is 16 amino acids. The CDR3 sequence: CASSKESGQGTYEQYF. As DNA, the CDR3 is TGTGCCAGCAGCAAAGAATCCGGACAGGGGACATACGAGCAGTACTTC.

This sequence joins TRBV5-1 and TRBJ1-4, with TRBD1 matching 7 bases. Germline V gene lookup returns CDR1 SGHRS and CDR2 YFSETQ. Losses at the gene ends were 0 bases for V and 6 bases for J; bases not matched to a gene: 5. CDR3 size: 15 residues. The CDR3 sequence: CASSLEGARHEKLFF. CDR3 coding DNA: TGCGCCAGCAGCTTGGAGGGGGCTCGGCATGAAAAACTGTTTTTT.

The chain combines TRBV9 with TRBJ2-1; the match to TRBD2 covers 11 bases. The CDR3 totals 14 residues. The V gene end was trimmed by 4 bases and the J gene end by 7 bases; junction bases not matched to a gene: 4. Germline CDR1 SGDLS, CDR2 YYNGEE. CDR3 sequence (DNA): TGTGCCAGCAGCTCTATAGCGGGAGGGAATGAGCAGTTCTTC. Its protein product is CASSSIAGGNEQFF. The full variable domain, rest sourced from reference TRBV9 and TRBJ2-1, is DSGVTQTPKHLITATGQRVTLRCSPRSGDLSVYWYQQSLDQGLQFLIQYYNGEERAKGNILERFSAQQFPDLHSELNLSSLELGDSALYFCASSSIAGGNEQFFGPGTRLTVL.

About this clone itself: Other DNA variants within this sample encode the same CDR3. The CDR3 is CASSYGGNEQFF. The DNA of the CDR3 is TGTGCCAGCAGTTACGGGGGAAATGAGCAGTTCTTC. The V call is TRBV6-2 or TRBV6-3, the J call TRBJ2-1; tentatively, D is TRBD1 or TRBD2 (5 bases each). CDR1 MNHEY and CDR2 SVGEGT come from the germline V gene. Deletions cut 2 bases from V and 7 bases from J, with 6 bases between. The CDR3 is 12 amino acids.

CDR3 protein: CASSGTGTADEKLFF. The CDR3 DNA reads as TGTGCCAGCAGCGGTACCGGGACAGCAGATGAAAAACTGTTTTTT. This rearrangement joins TRBV21-1 to TRBJ1-4; the table calls TRBD1, which could not be checked here. TRBV21-1 is shown as a pseudogene. This CDR3 is built from 15 residues.

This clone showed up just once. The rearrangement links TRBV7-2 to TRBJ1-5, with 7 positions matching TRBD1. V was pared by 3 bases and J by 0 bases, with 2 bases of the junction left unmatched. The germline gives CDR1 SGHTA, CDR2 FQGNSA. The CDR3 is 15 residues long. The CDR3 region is CASSFGTDSNQPQHF. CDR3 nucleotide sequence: TGTGCCAGCAGCTTTGGGACAGATAGCAATCAGCCCCAGCATTTT.

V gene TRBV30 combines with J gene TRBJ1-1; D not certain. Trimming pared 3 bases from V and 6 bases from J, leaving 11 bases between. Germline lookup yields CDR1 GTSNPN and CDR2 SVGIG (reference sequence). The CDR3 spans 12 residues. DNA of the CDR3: TGTGCCTGGAGCCTCACTACAGCTGAAGCTTTCTTT. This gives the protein CAWSLTTAEAFF.

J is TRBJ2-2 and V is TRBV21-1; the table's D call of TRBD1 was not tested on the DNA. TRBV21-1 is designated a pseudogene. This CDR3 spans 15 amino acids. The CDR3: CASSKDDSNTGELFF. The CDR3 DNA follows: TGTGCCAGCAGCAAAGATGACAGTAACACCGGGGAGCTGTTTTTT.

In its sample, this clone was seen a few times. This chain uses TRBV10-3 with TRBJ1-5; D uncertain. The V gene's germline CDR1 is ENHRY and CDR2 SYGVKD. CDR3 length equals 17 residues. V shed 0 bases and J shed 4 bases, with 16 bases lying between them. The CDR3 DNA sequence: TGTGCCATCAGTGAGTCGATTCCTTTTGTCCGGAATCAGCCCCAGCATTTT. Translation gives CAISESIPFVRNQPQHF.

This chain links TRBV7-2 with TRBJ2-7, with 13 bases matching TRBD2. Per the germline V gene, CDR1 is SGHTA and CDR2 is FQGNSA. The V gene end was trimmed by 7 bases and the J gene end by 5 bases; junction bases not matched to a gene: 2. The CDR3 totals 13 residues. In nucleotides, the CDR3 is TGTGCCAGCACCGGACTAGCGGGAGACGAGCAGTACTTC. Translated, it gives CASTGLAGDEQYF.